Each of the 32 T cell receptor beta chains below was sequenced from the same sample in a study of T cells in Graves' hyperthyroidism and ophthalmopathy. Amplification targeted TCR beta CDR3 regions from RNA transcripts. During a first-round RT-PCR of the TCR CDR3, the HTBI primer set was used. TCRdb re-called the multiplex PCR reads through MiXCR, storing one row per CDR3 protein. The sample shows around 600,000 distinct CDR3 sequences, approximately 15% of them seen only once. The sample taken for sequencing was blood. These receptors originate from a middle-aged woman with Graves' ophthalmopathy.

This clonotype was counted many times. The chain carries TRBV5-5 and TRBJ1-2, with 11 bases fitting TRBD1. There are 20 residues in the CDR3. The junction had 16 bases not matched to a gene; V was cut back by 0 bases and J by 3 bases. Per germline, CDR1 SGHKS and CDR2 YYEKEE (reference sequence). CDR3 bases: TGTGCCAGCAGCTTGGATGGAGCCGGGACAGGGGGAAGAAGAGACTATGGCTACACCTTC. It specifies CASSLDGAGTGGRRDYGYTF.

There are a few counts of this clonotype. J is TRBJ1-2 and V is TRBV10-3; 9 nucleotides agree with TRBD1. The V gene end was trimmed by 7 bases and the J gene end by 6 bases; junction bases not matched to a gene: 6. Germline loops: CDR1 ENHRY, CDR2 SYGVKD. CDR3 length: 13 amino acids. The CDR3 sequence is CAITRTGDDGYTF. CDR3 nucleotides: TGTGCCATCACTCGGACAGGGGATGATGGCTACACCTTC.

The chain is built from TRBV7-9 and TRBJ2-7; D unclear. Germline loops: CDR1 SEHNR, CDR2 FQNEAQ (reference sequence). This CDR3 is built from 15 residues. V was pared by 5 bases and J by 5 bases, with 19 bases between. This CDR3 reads CASSPQVLKSNEQYF. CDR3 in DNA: TGTGCCAGCAGCCCCCAGGTCTTAAAGTCGAACGAGCAGTACTTC.

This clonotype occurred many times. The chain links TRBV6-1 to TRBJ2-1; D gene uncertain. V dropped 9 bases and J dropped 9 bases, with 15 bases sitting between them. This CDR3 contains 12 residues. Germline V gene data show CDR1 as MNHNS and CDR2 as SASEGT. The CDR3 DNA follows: TGTGCCAGTAGTAGAGTCGGCCTTGAGCAGTTCTTC. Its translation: CASSRVGLEQFF.

The CDR3 loop reads CSAPDRNSNQPQHF. The CDR3 DNA sequence: TGCAGTGCTCCAGACAGAAATAGCAATCAGCCCCAGCATTTT. The chain employs TRBV20-1 and TRBJ1-5; possible D gene TRBD1, 5 bases. CDR3 length equals 14 residues. V was trimmed by 5 bases and J by 0 bases, leaving 11 bases between them. Per germline, CDR1 DFQATT and CDR2 SNEGSKA (reference sequence).

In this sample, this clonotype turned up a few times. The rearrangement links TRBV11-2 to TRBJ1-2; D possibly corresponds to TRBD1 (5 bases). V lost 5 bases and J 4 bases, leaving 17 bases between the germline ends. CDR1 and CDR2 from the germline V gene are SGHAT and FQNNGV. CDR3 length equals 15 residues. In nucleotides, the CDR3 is TGTGCCAGCAGCCGAGTCAGGGACGGCGGCTATGGCTACACCTTC. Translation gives CASSRVRDGGYGYTF.

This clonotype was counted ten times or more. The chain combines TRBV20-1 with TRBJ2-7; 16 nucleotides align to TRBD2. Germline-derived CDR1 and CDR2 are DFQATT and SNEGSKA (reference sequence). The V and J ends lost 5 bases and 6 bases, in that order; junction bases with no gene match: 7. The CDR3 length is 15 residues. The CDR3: CSAPGTSGRVGEQYF. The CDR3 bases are TGCAGTGCTCCTGGGACTAGCGGGAGGGTCGGCGAGCAGTACTTC.

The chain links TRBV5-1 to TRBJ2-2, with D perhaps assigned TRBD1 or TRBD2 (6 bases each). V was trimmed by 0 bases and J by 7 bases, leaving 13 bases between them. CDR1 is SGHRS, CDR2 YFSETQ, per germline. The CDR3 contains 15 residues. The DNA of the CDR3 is TGCGCCAGCAGCTTGGACGGGGGCCCCTACGGGGAGCTGTTTTTT. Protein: CASSLDGGPYGELFF.

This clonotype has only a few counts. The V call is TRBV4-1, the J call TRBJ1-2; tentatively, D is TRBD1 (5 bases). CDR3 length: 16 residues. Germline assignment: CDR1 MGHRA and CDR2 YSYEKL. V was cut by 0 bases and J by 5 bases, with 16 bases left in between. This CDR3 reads CASSQDGGGTLYGYTF. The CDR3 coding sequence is TGCGCCAGCAGCCAAGATGGGGGGGGGACGCTTTATGGCTACACCTTC.

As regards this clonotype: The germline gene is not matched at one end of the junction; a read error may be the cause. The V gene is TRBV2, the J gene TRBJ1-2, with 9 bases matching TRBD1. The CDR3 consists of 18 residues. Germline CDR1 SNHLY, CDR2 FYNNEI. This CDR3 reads CASSEAQRPTGGNYGYAF. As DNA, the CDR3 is TGTGCCAGCAGTGAAGCGCAGAGACCGACAGGGGGGAACTATGGCTACGCCTTC.

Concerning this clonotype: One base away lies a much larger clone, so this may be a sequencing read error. The CDR3 protein is CASSESGISPNEQYF. CDR3 DNA sequence: TGTGCCAGCAGTGAAAGCGGGATCTCGCCCAACGAGCAGTACTTC. V and J are TRBV6-1 and TRBJ2-7; 7 bases are a match to TRBD2. V was clipped by 2 bases and J by 5 bases; unmatched bases: 9. The CDR3 length is 15 residues. Looked up from germline, CDR1 is MNHNS and CDR2 is SASEGT.

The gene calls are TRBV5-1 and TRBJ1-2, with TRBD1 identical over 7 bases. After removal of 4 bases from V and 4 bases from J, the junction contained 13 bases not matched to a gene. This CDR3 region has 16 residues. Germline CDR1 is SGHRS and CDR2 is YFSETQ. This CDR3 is CASSPYPRQGSYGYTF. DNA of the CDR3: TGCGCCAGCAGCCCCTACCCTCGACAGGGTAGCTATGGCTACACCTTC.

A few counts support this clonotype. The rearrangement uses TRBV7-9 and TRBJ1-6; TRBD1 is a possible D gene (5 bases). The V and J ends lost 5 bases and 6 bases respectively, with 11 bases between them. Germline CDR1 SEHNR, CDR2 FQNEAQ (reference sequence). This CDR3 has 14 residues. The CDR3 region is CASSPTGPNSPLHF. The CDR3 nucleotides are TGTGCCAGCAGCCCCACAGGACCTAATTCACCCCTCCACTTT. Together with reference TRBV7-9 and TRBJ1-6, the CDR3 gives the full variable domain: DTGVSQNPRHKITKRGQNVTFRCDPISEHNRLYWYRQTLGQGPEFLTYFQNEAQLEKSRLLSDRFSAERPKGSFSTLEIQRTEQGDSAMYLCASSPTGPNSPLHFGNGTRLTVT.

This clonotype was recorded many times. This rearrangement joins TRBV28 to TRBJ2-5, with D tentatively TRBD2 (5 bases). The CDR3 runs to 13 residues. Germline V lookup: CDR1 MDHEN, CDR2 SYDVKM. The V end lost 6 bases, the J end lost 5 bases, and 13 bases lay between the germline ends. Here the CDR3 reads CASREEGRETQYF. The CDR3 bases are TGTGCCAGCAGGGAAGAGGGTCGGGAGACCCAGTACTTC.

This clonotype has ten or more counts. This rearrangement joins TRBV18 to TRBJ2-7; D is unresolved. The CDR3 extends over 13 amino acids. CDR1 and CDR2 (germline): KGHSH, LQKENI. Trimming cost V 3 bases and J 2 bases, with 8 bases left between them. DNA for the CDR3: TGTGCCAGCTCACCTTCCGAAACCTACGAGCAGTACTTC. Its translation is CASSPSETYEQYF.

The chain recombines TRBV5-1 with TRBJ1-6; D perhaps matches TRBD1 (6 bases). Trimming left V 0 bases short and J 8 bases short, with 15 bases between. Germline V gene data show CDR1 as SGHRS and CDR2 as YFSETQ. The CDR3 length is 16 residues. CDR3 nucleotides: TGCGCCAGCAGCTTGGAAATGGGGGGGCTTGATTCACCCCTCCACTTT. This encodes CASSLEMGGLDSPLHF.

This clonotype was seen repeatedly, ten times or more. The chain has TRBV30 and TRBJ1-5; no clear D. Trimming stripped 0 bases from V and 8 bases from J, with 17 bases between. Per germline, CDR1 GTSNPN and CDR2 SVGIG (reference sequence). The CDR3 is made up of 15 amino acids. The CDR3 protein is CAWSVSGASGEPQHF. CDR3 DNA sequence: TGTGCCTGGAGTGTAAGCGGTGCGTCCGGCGAGCCCCAGCATTTT.

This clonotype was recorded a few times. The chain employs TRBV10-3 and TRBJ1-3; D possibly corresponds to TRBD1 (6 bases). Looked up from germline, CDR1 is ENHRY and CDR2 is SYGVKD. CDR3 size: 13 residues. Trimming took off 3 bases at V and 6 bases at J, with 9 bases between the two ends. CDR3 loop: CAISEGGINTIYF. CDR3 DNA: TGTGCCATCAGTGAAGGGGGAATAAACACCATATATTTT.

The CDR3 spells CASSFVAGGYQFF. The CDR3, as DNA: TGTGCCAGCAGTTTTGTAGCGGGAGGGTATCAGTTCTTC. The chain joins TRBV28 to TRBJ2-1; TRBD2 matches at 11 bases. The CDR3 length is 13 residues. V gave up 3 bases and J gave up 13 bases; unmatched junction bases: 5. Germline V gene lookup returns CDR1 MDHEN and CDR2 SYDVKM.

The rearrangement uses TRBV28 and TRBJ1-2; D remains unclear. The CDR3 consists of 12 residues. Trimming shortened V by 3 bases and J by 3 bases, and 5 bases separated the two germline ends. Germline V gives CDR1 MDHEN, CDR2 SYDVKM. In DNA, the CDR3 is TGTGCCAGCAGTTTTTCTTACTATGGCTACACCTTC. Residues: CASSFSYYGYTF.

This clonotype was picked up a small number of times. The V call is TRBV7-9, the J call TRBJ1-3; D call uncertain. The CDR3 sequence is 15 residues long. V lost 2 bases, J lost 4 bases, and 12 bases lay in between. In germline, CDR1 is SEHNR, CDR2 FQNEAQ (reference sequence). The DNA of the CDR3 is TGTGCCAGCAGCTTATCAGACTCCGGCGGAAACACCATATATTTT. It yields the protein CASSLSDSGGNTIYF.

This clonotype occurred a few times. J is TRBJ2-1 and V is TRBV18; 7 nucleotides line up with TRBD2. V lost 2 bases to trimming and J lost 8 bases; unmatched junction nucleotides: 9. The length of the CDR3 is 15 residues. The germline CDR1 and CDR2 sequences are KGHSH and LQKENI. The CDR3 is CASSPFGTKSHEQFF. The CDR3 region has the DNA TGTGCCAGCTCACCATTCGGGACTAAATCTCATGAGCAGTTCTTC.

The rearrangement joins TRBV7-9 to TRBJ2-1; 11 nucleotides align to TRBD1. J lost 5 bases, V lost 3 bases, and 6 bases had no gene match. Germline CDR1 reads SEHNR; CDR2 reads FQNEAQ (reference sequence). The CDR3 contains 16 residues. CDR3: CASSLGQGVTDNEQFF. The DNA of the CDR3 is TGTGCCAGCAGCTTGGGACAGGGGGTGACAGACAATGAGCAGTTCTTC.

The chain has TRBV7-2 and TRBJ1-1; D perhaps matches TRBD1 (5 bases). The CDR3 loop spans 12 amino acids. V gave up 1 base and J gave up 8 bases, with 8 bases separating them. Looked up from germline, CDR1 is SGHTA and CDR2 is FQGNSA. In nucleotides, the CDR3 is TGTGCCAGCAGCTTAGGGACACTCGAAGCTTTCTTT. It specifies CASSLGTLEAFF.

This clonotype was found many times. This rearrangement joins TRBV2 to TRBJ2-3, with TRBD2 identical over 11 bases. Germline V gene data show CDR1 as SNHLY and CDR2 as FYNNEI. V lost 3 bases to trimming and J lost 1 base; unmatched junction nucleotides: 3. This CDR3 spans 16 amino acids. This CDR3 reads CASSEELAGGTDTQYF. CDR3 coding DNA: TGTGCCAGCAGTGAGGAACTAGCGGGAGGCACAGATACGCAGTATTTT.

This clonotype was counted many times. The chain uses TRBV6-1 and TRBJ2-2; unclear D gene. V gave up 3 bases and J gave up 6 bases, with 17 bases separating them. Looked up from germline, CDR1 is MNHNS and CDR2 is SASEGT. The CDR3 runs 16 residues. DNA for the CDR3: TGTGCCAGCAGTGATAGGGCCACCAAGAGCGCCGGGGAGCTGTTTTTT. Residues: CASSDRATKSAGELFF.

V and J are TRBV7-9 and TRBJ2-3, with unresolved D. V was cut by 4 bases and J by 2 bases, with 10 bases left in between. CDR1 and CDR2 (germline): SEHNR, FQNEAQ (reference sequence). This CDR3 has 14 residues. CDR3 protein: CASSWITATDTQYF. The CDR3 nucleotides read TGTGCCAGCAGCTGGATAACGGCCACAGATACGCAGTATTTT.

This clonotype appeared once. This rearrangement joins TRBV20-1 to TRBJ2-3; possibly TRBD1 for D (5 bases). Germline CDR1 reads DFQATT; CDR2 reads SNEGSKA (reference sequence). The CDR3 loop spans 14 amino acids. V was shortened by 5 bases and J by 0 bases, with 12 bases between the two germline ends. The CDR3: CSAPLQGSTDTQYF. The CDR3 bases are TGCAGTGCTCCCCTCCAGGGTAGCACAGATACGCAGTATTTT.

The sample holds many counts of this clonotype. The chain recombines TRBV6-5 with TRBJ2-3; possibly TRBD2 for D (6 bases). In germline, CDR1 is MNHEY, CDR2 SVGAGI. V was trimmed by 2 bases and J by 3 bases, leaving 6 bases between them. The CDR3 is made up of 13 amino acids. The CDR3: CASSYGGTDTQYF. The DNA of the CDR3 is TGTGCCAGCAGTTACGGGGGGACAGATACGCAGTATTTT.

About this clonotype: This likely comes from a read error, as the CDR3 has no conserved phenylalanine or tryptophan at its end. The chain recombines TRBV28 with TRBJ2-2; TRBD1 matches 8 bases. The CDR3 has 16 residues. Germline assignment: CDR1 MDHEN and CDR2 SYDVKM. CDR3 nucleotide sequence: TGTGCCAGCAGTTTATGGGGACAGGAGAACGCCGGGGAGCTGTTTCTT. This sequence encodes CASSLWGQENAGELFL.

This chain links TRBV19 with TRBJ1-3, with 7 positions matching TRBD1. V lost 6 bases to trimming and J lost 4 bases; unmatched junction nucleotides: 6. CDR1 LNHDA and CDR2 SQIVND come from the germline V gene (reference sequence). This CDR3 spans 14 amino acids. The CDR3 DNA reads TGTGCCAGTAGCCGACAGGGCGTCGGAAACACCATATATTTT. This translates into CASSRQGVGNTIYF.

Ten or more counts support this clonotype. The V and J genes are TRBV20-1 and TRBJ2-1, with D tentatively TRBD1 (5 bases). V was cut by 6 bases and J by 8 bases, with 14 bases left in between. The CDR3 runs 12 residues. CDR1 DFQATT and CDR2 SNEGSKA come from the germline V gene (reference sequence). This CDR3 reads CSAHPQGDEQFF. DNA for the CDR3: TGCAGTGCACATCCACAAGGGGATGAGCAGTTCTTC.